This T cell receptor beta chain originates from a study of blood T cell repertoires in COVID-19 (dated by TCRdb to 2018 to 2021). At the level of the whole study: Collaborator samples came from the United States, Italy and Spain and covered acute and convalescent phases of COVID-19. A de-identified subject ID, COVID-19 status, age in years and sex were almost always included in the sample metadata. The material from the prospective study consisted of cDNA or gDNA derived from T cells, B-cell-depleted T cells, or PBMCs. Where available, HLA class I and class II types were obtained from metadata supplied by the sample provider rather than from assay-based typing. Deeply sampled blood TCRbeta repertoires from subjects exposed to, actively infected with, or recovered from COVID-19 were included in the dataset. The samples were drawn from two sources: the first 160 participants of the ongoing ImmuneRACE study, and 1,254 subjects contributed by 6 global collaborators. The repertoires were released in a freely available public database meant as a resource for research on the immune response to SARS-CoV-2.

Samples from volunteer blood donors who had recovered from COVID-19 were contributed by a second Seattle source. Whole blood was collected in K2EDTA tubes by collaborating institutions according to the institutions' own protocols. For TCRbeta analysis, collaborators shipped samples as frozen whole blood, isolated PBMCs, or DNA extracted from either of those sample types. Details on this clone: The antigen this receptor binds is unknown. It has no much larger one-base neighbor in the sample; base qualities were not kept. The same CDR3 is also encoded by other DNA sequences in this sample.

The immunoSEQ Assay, a bias-controlled multiplex PCR, was used to amplify TCRbeta CDR3 regions from genomic DNA. On the authors' methods: The number of nucleated cells in each sample was estimated by amplification of reference gene primers within the assay. Sequence reads were collapsed and filtered to measure the absolute abundance of every unique TCRbeta CDR3 rearrangement. Productive Simpson clonality was computed per sample as the square root of Simpson's diversity index over productive rearrangements. Held by TCRdb, this immuneACCESS table contains in-frame sequences only and omits some clones. Under half of the omission traces to an unresolved V gene where checked; the cause of the rest is unknown. The V and J calls and clone size come from that table; D and trimming were worked out from the DNA. The sample yields 250,000 or so clones; around 83% were counted once. The ten largest clones take up approximately 1.5% of the sample.

The study at large found these results: How much clinical and demographic metadata was included differed by source and by participant, and the metadata was provided uncurated.

V is cut back by 2 bases and J by 8 bases, with 5 bases in the junction unmatched. Spanning cysteine to phenylalanine, the CDR3 consists of 14 amino acids. The read is trimmed to its CDR3 DNA, 42 bases read in frame from base 1. CDR1 SGHRS and CDR2 YFSETQ are derived from the germline V gene. The rearrangement combines TRBV5-1 with TRBJ1-4; the central 8 bases match TRBD1. The sample consisted of peripheral blood. This sequence was found in a woman in her thirties or forties who had recovered from COVID-19. The CDR3 protein is CASSFDRGREKLFF. The nucleotide sequence is TGCGCCAGCAGCTTTGACAGGGGCAGGGAAAAACTGTTTTTT.